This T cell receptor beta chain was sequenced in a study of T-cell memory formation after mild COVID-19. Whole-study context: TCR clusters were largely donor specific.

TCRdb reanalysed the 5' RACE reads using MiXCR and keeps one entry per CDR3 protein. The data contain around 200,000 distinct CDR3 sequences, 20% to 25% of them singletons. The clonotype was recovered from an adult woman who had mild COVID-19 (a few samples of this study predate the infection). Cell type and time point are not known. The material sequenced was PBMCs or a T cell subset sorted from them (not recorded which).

CDR3 amino acids: CASSLLVYQNTEAFF. As DNA, the CDR3 is TGTGCCAGCAGTTTGTTAGTATACCAGAACACTGAAGCTTTCTTT. The rearrangement uses TRBV12-3 or TRBV12-4 and TRBJ1-1, with no clear D. V was trimmed by 3 bases and J by 1 base, leaving 12 bases between them. The CDR3 contains 15 residues.